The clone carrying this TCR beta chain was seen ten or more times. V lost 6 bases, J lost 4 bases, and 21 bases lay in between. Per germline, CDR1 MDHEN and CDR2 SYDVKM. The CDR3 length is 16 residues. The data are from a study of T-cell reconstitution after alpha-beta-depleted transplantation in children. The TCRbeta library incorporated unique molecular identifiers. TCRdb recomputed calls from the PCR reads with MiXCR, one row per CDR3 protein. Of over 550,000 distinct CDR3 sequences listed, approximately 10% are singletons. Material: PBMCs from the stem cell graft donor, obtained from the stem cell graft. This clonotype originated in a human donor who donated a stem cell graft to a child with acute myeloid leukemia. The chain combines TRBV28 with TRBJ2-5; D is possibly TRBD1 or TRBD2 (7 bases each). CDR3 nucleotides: TGTGCCAGCAGCGCAGGGGGGGCGGGAGAGGCAGAGACCCAGTACTTC. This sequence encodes CASSAGGAGEAETQYF.